This T cell receptor beta chain originates from a study of blood T cell repertoires in COVID-19. On the study more broadly: Samples representing acute and convalescent COVID-19 were sourced from the United States, Italy and Spain.

Produced via immunoSEQ multiplex PCR; TCRdb's table is partial and in-frame only. The data hold 270,000 or so clones, with approximately 90% observed a single time. The CDR3 covers 12 residues. CDR1 is SGHVS, CDR2 FQNEAQ, per germline. The germline V and J ends were trimmed by 5 bases and 10 bases, with 14 bases remaining between them. The chain couples TRBV7-8 to TRBJ1-1; D might be TRBD1 (5 bases). Input material: PBMCs or T cells enriched from blood (not recorded which). The receptor was isolated from a woman in her forties with acute COVID-19. As DNA, the CDR3 is TGTGCCAGCAGCCTTCCCGGGGGAGTAGCTTTCTTT. Protein: CASSLPGGVAFF.